This T cell receptor beta chain was captured by sequencing in a study of technical replicates of blood from several donors. Repertoires were generated with immunoSEQ multiplex PCR, while TCRdb's copy carries only in-frame clones and drops some. The sample includes about 66,000 clones, 95% to 97% of them seen just once. The TCR was taken from a human donor in good health. The sequenced sample consisted of T cells isolated from PBMCs.

CDR3 nucleotides: TGTGCCAGCAGTGATAAGGGAGGGGAGCCCCAGCATTTT. Its protein product is CASSDKGGEPQHF. J is TRBJ1-5 and V is TRBV2; D might be TRBD1 (5 bases). Between the trimmed V and J ends, which lost 3 bases and 8 bases, there was a span of 11 bases. CDR1 is SNHLY and CDR2 is FYNNEI in the germline V gene. CDR3 size: 13 residues.